A single sample gave rise to the 27 T cell receptor beta chains below, sequenced in a study of control samples from healthy donors and cancer patients. The table came from immunoSEQ multiplex PCR; TCRdb's copy has only in-frame clones and leaves some out. The sample gives under 30,000 clones, around 90% of which show up once; 3.5% to 5% is in the top ten. The source material was formalin-fixed, paraffin-embedded tissue. These receptors originate from a female donor with melanoma.

The chain recombines TRBV2 with TRBJ1-6; 9 bases line up with TRBD1. Germline values: CDR1 SNHLY, CDR2 FYNNEI. Unmatched junction bases numbered 8, after V lost 7 bases and J lost 7 bases. CDR3 length: 15 amino acids. CDR3: CASTRAGTGNSPLHF. The CDR3 DNA is TGTGCCAGCACCCGAGCCGGGACAGGGAATTCACCCCTCCACTTT.

The CDR3 DNA sequence: TGCGCCAGCAGCTTGGCTGGTGTCGCTTATCAGCAGTTCTTC. Protein sequence: CASSLAGVAYQQFF. The chain employs TRBV5-1 and TRBJ2-1; D unclear. V lost 0 bases to trimming and J lost 11 bases, with 15 bases between them. This CDR3 has 14 residues. Germline V gives CDR1 SGHRS, CDR2 YFSETQ.

In its sample, this clone was seen once. V gene TRBV19 combines with J gene TRBJ2-5; perhaps TRBD1 as D (6 bases). Germline V gene sequence: CDR1 LNHDA, CDR2 SQIVND (reference sequence). Trimming shortened V by 6 bases and J by 5 bases, and 16 bases separated the two germline ends. The CDR3 is made up of 14 amino acids. In DNA form, the CDR3 reads TGTGCCAGTAGCCCACAGGGCAACGCGGAGACCCAGTACTTC. Translation: CASSPQGNAETQYF.

This clone was detected once. The genes are TRBV10-3 and TRBJ1-5; D gene uncertain. Germline V gene lookup returns CDR1 ENHRY and CDR2 SYGVKD. Trimming removed 3 bases from V and 1 base from J, with 1 base in between. The CDR3 is made up of 12 amino acids. CDR3 coding DNA: TGTGCCATCAGTGACAGCAATCAGCCCCAGCATTTT. Its translation: CAISDSNQPQHF.

The V gene is TRBV5-1, the J gene TRBJ2-3, with unresolved D. Germline-derived CDR1 and CDR2 are SGHRS and YFSETQ. This CDR3 is built from 13 residues. V was cut by 5 bases and J by 0 bases, with 7 bases left in between. CDR3 sequence: CASSRSSTDTQYF. CDR3 in DNA: TGCGCCAGCAGTCGGTCTAGCACAGATACGCAGTATTTT.

This clone was recorded only once. The chain employs TRBV6-2 or TRBV6-3 and TRBJ2-1, with 9 nucleotides matching TRBD1. The junction had 6 bases not matched to a gene; V was cut back by 3 bases and J by 15 bases. CDR1 and CDR2 from the germline V gene are MNHEY and SVGEGT. This CDR3 region has 12 residues. CDR3 sequence: CASSYSQGAWFF. CDR3 nucleotides: TGTGCCAGCAGTTATTCACAGGGGGCTTGGTTCTTC.

The chain recombines TRBV5-1 with TRBJ1-1; D is unresolved. Trimming removed 3 bases at V and 1 base at J, with 10 bases between. Germline CDR1 SGHRS, CDR2 YFSETQ. This CDR3 has 14 residues. The CDR3 region has the DNA TGCGCCAGCAGCTCCCGGGATAGGAACACTGAAGCTTTCTTT. Protein sequence: CASSSRDRNTEAFF.

J is TRBJ1-2 and V is TRBV6-5; the D gene is possibly TRBD1 (5 bases). Germline CDR1 and CDR2: MNHEY and SVGAGI. The CDR3 is 14 amino acids. The V end lost 7 bases, the J end lost 5 bases, and 17 bases lay between the germline ends. The CDR3 bases are TGTGCCAGCAACCTCGGGCAGGGATTATATGGCTACACCTTC. Translated: CASNLGQGLYGYTF.

This chain links TRBV6-5 with TRBJ1-2; D not resolved. The CDR3 is 13 residues long. V shed 5 bases and J shed 8 bases, with 15 bases lying between them. Germline values: CDR1 MNHEY, CDR2 SVGAGI. Here the CDR3 DNA reads TGTGCCAGCAGTCCAGTAGAGCTATGGGGCTACACCTTC. Its protein product is CASSPVELWGYTF.

In this sample, this clone turned up a few times. The chain employs TRBV27 and TRBJ2-1; 11 bases map to TRBD1. V trimming: 6 bases; J trimming: 2 bases; junction bases outside the gene matches: 9. Germline CDR1 is MNHEY and CDR2 is SMNVEV (reference sequence). The CDR3 covers 17 residues. CDR3 DNA sequence: TGTGCCAGCAGACGGACGGACAGGGGGCAGACCTACAATGAGCAGTTCTTC. It specifies CASRRTDRGQTYNEQFF.

This chain joins TRBV2 and TRBJ2-7, with D unclear. Germline values: CDR1 SNHLY, CDR2 FYNNEI. The CDR3 contains 12 residues. Trimming pared 2 bases from V and 4 bases from J, leaving 6 bases between. The CDR3 nucleotides are TGTGCCAGCAGTGAAAGGAGATACGAGCAGTACTTC. Its protein is CASSERRYEQYF.

The chain combines TRBV5-8 with TRBJ2-3; D not certain. V was cut by 5 bases and J by 6 bases, with 19 bases left in between. CDR1 is SGHTS, CDR2 YDEGEE, per germline. The CDR3 runs to 15 residues. The CDR3 is CASSRPGPPGDTQYF. The CDR3 bases are TGTGCCAGCAGTCGGCCGGGCCCCCCTGGGGATACGCAGTATTTT.

This chain uses TRBV21-1 with TRBJ2-3. TRBV21-1 is reported as a pseudogene. The CDR3 loop spans 19 amino acids. CDR3 sequence (DNA): TGTGCCAGCAGCAAGGGGCTGGCCTATCCGGAGGTGGGCACAGATACGCAGTATTTT. Amino acid sequence: CASSKGLAYPEVGTDTQYF.

DNA for the CDR3: TGTGCCAGCTCATTGCAAGAGACCCAGTACTTC. As protein: CASSLQETQYF. The rearrangement uses TRBV18 and TRBJ2-5; D is ambiguous. V was pared by 5 bases and J by 2 bases, with 3 bases between. The CDR3 runs 11 residues. Germline CDR1 KGHSH, CDR2 LQKENI.

A note on this clone: The same CDR3 arises from other DNA sequences in this sample as well. V gene TRBV6-2 or TRBV6-3 combines with J gene TRBJ1-6; D unclear. Germline V gives CDR1 MNHEY, CDR2 SVGEGT. This CDR3 is built from 15 residues. V was trimmed by 5 bases and J by 7 bases, leaving 15 bases between them. CDR3 residues: CASSARQGINSPLHF. In nucleotides, the CDR3 is TGTGCCAGCAGTGCCCGACAAGGGATCAATTCACCCCTCCACTTT.

This clone came up a few times. The gene calls are TRBV5-1 and TRBJ2-1, with 7 nucleotides matching TRBD2. Trimming cost V 1 base and J 0 bases; bases outside gene matches: 4. CDR3 length equals 16 residues. CDR1 is SGHRS and CDR2 is YFSETQ in the germline V gene. This chain's CDR3 is CASSLNGGSSYNEQFF. CDR3 sequence (DNA): TGCGCCAGCAGCTTGAACGGGGGGAGCTCCTACAATGAGCAGTTCTTC. Full variable domain (rest looked up from reference TRBV5-1 and TRBJ2-1): KAGVTQTPRYLIKTRGQQVTLSCSPISGHRSVSWYQQTPGQGLQFLFEYFSETQRNKGNFPGRFSGRQFSNSRSEMNVSTLELGDSALYLCASSLNGGSSYNEQFFGPGTRLTVL.

This chain joins TRBV21-1 and TRBJ2-5; the table names TRBD2, a call not compared with the DNA. TRBV21-1 represents a pseudogene. The CDR3 is made up of 16 amino acids. CDR3 in DNA: TGTGCCAGCAGCAAAATACGACTAGAAAGGCAAGAGACCCAGTACTTC. This codes for CASSKIRLERQETQYF.

The chain uses TRBV3-1 (or the pseudogene TRBV3-2) and TRBJ2-7, with TRBD2 identical over 10 bases. The V and J ends lost 1 base and 2 bases, in that order; junction bases with no gene match: 2. Germline lookup yields CDR1 LGHDT and CDR2 YNNKEL (reference sequence). The CDR3 has 15 residues. The CDR3 here is CASSQVTSGTYEQYF. In DNA form, the CDR3 reads TGTGCCAGCAGCCAAGTAACTAGCGGGACCTACGAGCAGTACTTC.

This chain connects TRBV10-1 to TRBJ2-2; D not resolved. Germline CDR1 WNHNN, CDR2 SYGVQD (reference sequence). The CDR3 is 12 amino acids. The V end was cut by 2 bases, the J end by 5 bases, with 3 bases between. CDR3 residues: CASSERTGELFF. As DNA, the CDR3 is TGCGCCAGCAGTGAGCGGACCGGGGAGCTGTTTTTT.

The chain uses TRBV6-5 and TRBJ2-5; D call uncertain. V was pared by 4 bases and J by 0 bases, with 15 bases between. The CDR3 runs to 16 residues. The germline CDR1 and CDR2 sequences are MNHEY and SVGAGI. CDR3 sequence (DNA): TGTGCCAGCAGTTCAGGAGCGCGGACCTACCAAGAGACCCAGTACTTC. It codes for CASSSGARTYQETQYF.

This clone showed up just once. The rearrangement links TRBV5-1 to TRBJ2-7; 12 nucleotides line up with TRBD2. V shed 0 bases, J shed 4 bases, and the junction held 5 bases outside the gene matches. The CDR3 is 16 residues long. Germline assignment: CDR1 SGHRS and CDR2 YFSETQ. CDR3 loop: CASSLALAGGLYEQYF. In DNA form, the CDR3 reads TGCGCCAGCAGCTTGGCCCTAGCGGGAGGGCTGTACGAGCAGTACTTC.

This chain links TRBV10-3 with TRBJ2-1, with 7 bases aligning to TRBD1. The junction had 15 bases not matched to a gene; V was cut back by 6 bases and J by 4 bases. CDR1 ENHRY and CDR2 SYGVKD come from the germline V gene. CDR3 length: 17 residues. The CDR3 DNA reads as TGTGCCATCAGAGCCGGGACAGCGAATGGAAGTTACAATGAGCAGTTCTTC. Protein: CAIRAGTANGSYNEQFF.

This clone was picked up a small number of times. This sequence joins TRBV28 and TRBJ2-3, with D perhaps assigned TRBD1 or TRBD2 (5 bases each). The CDR3 is made up of 15 amino acids. The V gene's germline CDR1 is MDHEN and CDR2 SYDVKM. Trimming removed 5 bases at V and 2 bases at J, with 14 bases between. CDR3 bases: TGTGCCAGCAGTGTCCCCGGGACGAACACAGATACGCAGTATTTT. Residues: CASSVPGTNTDTQYF.

The chain combines TRBV6-6 with TRBJ1-1, with a possible D match to TRBD1 (5 bases). Per germline, CDR1 MNHNY and CDR2 SVGAGI (reference sequence). V lost 2 bases, J lost 1 base, and 11 bases lay in between. The CDR3 has 15 residues. CDR3 residues: CASSYPTATNTEAFF. CDR3 sequence (DNA): TGTGCCAGCAGTTACCCGACAGCTACGAACACTGAAGCTTTCTTT.

This chain uses TRBV5-1 with TRBJ1-2, with a possible D match to TRBD1 (6 bases). Per germline, CDR1 SGHRS and CDR2 YFSETQ. The CDR3 contains 13 residues. Trimming cost V 4 bases and J 4 bases, with 11 bases left between them. Here the CDR3 reads CASSERGGYGYTF. CDR3 bases: TGCGCCAGCAGCGAAAGGGGGGGCTATGGCTACACCTTC.

This clone was counted a few times. The J gene is TRBJ1-4, the V gene TRBV19; no clear D. The CDR3 consists of 14 residues. CDR1 is LNHDA and CDR2 is SQIVND in the germline V gene (reference sequence). The germline V and J ends were trimmed by 6 bases and 1 base, with 9 bases remaining between them. CDR3 DNA: TGTGCCAGTAGAAACACCATAACTAATGAAAAACTGTTTTTT. This encodes CASRNTITNEKLFF.

J is TRBJ1-3 and V is TRBV27; TRBD1 might be the D (5 bases). This CDR3 spans 14 amino acids. V lost 6 bases and J lost 2, with 11 bases in between. Germline loops: CDR1 MNHEY, CDR2 SMNVEV (reference sequence). CDR3 in amino acids: CASRAGTPGNTIYF. The DNA of the CDR3 is TGTGCCAGCAGGGCAGGGACCCCTGGAAACACCATATATTTT.